Presented here are 27 T cell receptor beta chains from one specimen sequenced in a study of post-analysis software for immune sequencing data. Overall study findings and caveats: Several TRBV segments (TRBV5-6, TRBV5-1 and TRBV20-1 among them) occurred more frequently in patients than in controls.

Prepared TCR beta cDNA libraries contained unique molecular identifiers. TCRdb fed the PCR reads into MiXCR, producing one record per CDR3 protein. The table has hundreds of thousands of distinct CDR3 sequences, 25% to 30% seen once. The antigens for these receptors are not known. Sequencing input: blood. The source is a girl aged 5-17 years with multiple sclerosis.

This clonotype was found a few times. V and J are TRBV7-2 and TRBJ2-3, with a possible D match to TRBD1 (5 bases). CDR3 length equals 14 residues. V was cut by 5 bases and J by 0 bases, with 9 bases left in between. Germline V gene data show CDR1 as SGHTA and CDR2 as FQGNSA. CDR3 bases: TGTGCCAGCAGCCGACAGACCAGCACAGATACGCAGTATTTT. The encoded protein is CASSRQTSTDTQYF.

This clonotype was counted between two and nine times. The chain links TRBV6-6 to TRBJ2-5; D not resolved. Germline V lookup: CDR1 MNHNY, CDR2 SVGAGI (reference sequence). This CDR3 is 13 amino acids long. The V gene lost 6 bases and the J gene lost 4 bases, with 12 bases spanning the gap. CDR3 amino acids: CASSEPPGETQYF. Here the CDR3 DNA reads TGTGCCAGCAGCGAACCCCCGGGAGAGACCCAGTACTTC.

This clonotype was counted a few times. The chain employs TRBV5-1 and TRBJ2-5; 13 bases are a match to TRBD2. CDR3 size: 16 residues. Trimming cost V 4 bases and J 5 bases; bases outside gene matches: 8. Germline CDR1 and CDR2: SGHRS and YFSETQ. The DNA for the CDR3 is TGCGCCAGCAGCACAAGACTAGCGGGGGGAGAGGAGACCCAGTACTTC. Residues: CASSTRLAGGEETQYF.

The chain couples TRBV6-2 or TRBV6-3 to TRBJ2-7, with D possibly called TRBD1 or TRBD2 (5 bases each). V lost 4 bases and J 1 base, leaving 14 bases between the germline ends. Looked up from germline, CDR1 is MNHEY and CDR2 is SVGEGT. CDR3 length: 15 residues. The CDR3 sequence: CASSWDPRQSYEQYF. Written as DNA, the CDR3 is TGTGCCAGCAGTTGGGACCCCCGGCAGTCCTACGAGCAGTACTTC.

This sequence joins TRBV6-5 and TRBJ2-1, with D hard to call. The V end lost 8 bases, the J end lost 1 base, and 15 bases lay between the germline ends. Germline values: CDR1 MNHEY, CDR2 SVGAGI. The CDR3 totals 15 residues. The DNA for the CDR3 is TGTGCCAGCGGGTCGGACCCTCCATCCTACAATGAGCAGTTCTTC. Translated: CASGSDPPSYNEQFF.

The J gene is TRBJ2-3, the V gene TRBV20-1, with TRBD1 as a possible D gene (5 bases). The CDR3 contains 14 residues. CDR1 is DFQATT and CDR2 is SNEGSKA in the germline V gene (reference sequence). The V and J ends lost 3 bases and 13 bases respectively, with 23 bases between them. The DNA for the CDR3 is TGCAGTGCTAGTATGGGGCAGGGCACAGATGCGGAGTATTTT. Translating gives CSASMGQGTDAEYF.

This clonotype came up once. CDR3 loop: CSARPRGGAPNEKLFF. The DNA of the CDR3 is TGCAGTGCTAGACCCCGCGGGGGGGCCCCAAATGAAAAACTGTTTTTT. V gene TRBV20-1 combines with J gene TRBJ1-4, with a tentative D call TRBD1 (6 bases). Germline V gene sequence: CDR1 DFQATT, CDR2 SNEGSKA (reference sequence). Trimming shortened V by 2 bases and J by 5 bases, and 18 bases separated the two germline ends. There are 16 residues in the CDR3.

The V call is TRBV28, the J call TRBJ2-7; 7 bases fit TRBD1. Germline values: CDR1 MDHEN, CDR2 SYDVKM. This CDR3 spans 14 amino acids. The trim removed 6 bases at V and 7 bases at J, leaving 12 bases unmatched. The CDR3 region is CASSRRQGRMEQYF. CDR3 bases: TGTGCCAGCAGCCGGAGACAGGGAAGGATGGAGCAGTACTTC.

With regard to this clonotype: Relative to the germline gene, one junction end is altered; a read error may explain this. V gene TRBV10-3 combines with J gene TRBJ2-6; 9 bases are shared with TRBD1. There are 16 residues in the CDR3. Germline V gene data show CDR1 as ENHRY and CDR2 as SYGVKD. CDR3 nucleotide sequence: TGTGCCATCAGCCCTAAACAGGGGGCTGGGACCAACGTCCTGACTTTC. It specifies CAISPKQGAGTNVLTF.

V usage is TRBV29-1 and J usage is TRBJ2-2; tentatively, D is TRBD1 or TRBD2 (6 bases each). CDR1 and CDR2 from the germline V gene are SQVTM and ANQGSEA. The V end lost 7 bases, the J end lost 2 bases, and 11 bases lay between the germline ends. The CDR3 sequence is 13 residues long. CDR3 bases: TGCAGCGCCGGGGGCGTCAACACCGGGGAGCTGTTTTTT. Residues: CSAGGVNTGELFF.

This rearrangement joins TRBV14 to TRBJ2-7; D possibly uses TRBD1 or TRBD2 (5 bases each). The J call may be in error: the DNA end matches TRBJ2-5 better. This CDR3 has 20 residues. Germline CDR1 reads SGHDN; CDR2 reads FVKESK. CDR3 protein: CASSQDNQVRGSRRRETQYF. The CDR3 DNA sequence: TGTGCCAGCAGCCAAGATAATCAGGTTAGGGGTAGCCGGAGGCGAGAGACCCAGTACTTC.

The chain joins TRBV7-2 to TRBJ2-7; D might be TRBD1 (6 bases). Germline values: CDR1 SGHTA, CDR2 FQGNSA. The CDR3 extends over 14 amino acids. V lost 2 bases and J 5 bases, leaving 13 bases between the germline ends. CDR3 nucleotides: TGTGCCAGCAGCTTAACCGGGACAATCCACGAGCAGTACTTC. Translation: CASSLTGTIHEQYF.

The chain recombines TRBV5-1 with TRBJ2-1; 9 positions match TRBD2. The CDR3 extends over 15 amino acids. J was trimmed by 10 bases and V by 1 base; bases with no gene match: 9. The germline V gene has CDR1 SGHRS and CDR2 YFSETQ. The CDR3 region has the DNA TGCGCCAGCAGCTTGAAGGTAGCGGGGGACGGGGAGCAGTTCTTC. It is translated as CASSLKVAGDGEQFF.

This chain links TRBV20-1 with TRBJ2-7; 9 bases line up with TRBD2. CDR3 length equals 13 residues. Trimming cost V 6 bases and J 2 bases; bases outside gene matches: 5. CDR1 and CDR2 from the germline V gene are DFQATT and SNEGSKA (reference sequence). The CDR3 region has the DNA TGCAGTGCCCCGACTAGCGGTACCTACGAGCAGTACTTC. The encoded protein is CSAPTSGTYEQYF.

The CDR3 coding sequence is TGTGCCAGCAGTTCCGGACTAGCGTTCACAGATACGCAGTATTTT. The encoded protein is CASSSGLAFTDTQYF. The rearrangement joins TRBV12-3 or TRBV12-4 to TRBJ2-3; 9 bases line up with TRBD2. This CDR3 comprises 15 residues. The trim removed 4 bases at V and 2 bases at J, leaving 4 bases unmatched.

The chain joins TRBV10-3 to TRBJ1-3, with no clear D. V dropped 6 bases and J dropped 0 bases, with 6 bases sitting between them. The V gene's germline CDR1 is ENHRY and CDR2 SYGVKD. The CDR3 extends over 13 amino acids. The CDR3 coding sequence is TGTGCCATCAGGGGGATCTCTGGAAACACCATATATTTT. Its translation: CAIRGISGNTIYF.

The chain couples TRBV6-2 or TRBV6-3 to TRBJ2-1; the match to TRBD2 covers 12 bases. The V gene's germline CDR1 is MNHEY and CDR2 SVGEGT. This CDR3 spans 14 amino acids. Trimming cost V 8 bases and J 9 bases; bases outside gene matches: 8. CDR3 amino acids: CASGTSGGRGEQFF. The CDR3 coding sequence is TGTGCCAGCGGCACTAGCGGGGGGAGGGGTGAGCAGTTCTTC.

This sequence joins TRBV5-1 and TRBJ1-1; 9 bases match TRBD1. The junction had 7 bases not matched to a gene; V was cut back by 6 bases and J by 4 bases. The germline gives CDR1 SGHRS, CDR2 YFSETQ. The CDR3 loop spans 14 amino acids. CDR3 sequence (DNA): TGCGCCAGCAACACAGGGGGCGCGGTCACTGAAGCTTTCTTT. This translates into CASNTGGAVTEAFF.

V usage is TRBV11-2 and J usage is TRBJ1-5; tentatively, D is TRBD1 (5 bases). The length of the CDR3 is 15 residues. V dropped 1 base and J dropped 5 bases, with 12 bases sitting between them. CDR1 SGHAT and CDR2 FQNNGV come from the germline V gene. CDR3 in DNA: TGTGCCAGCAGCTTAGCGGGCAGGGAGTATCAGCCCCAGCATTTT. Translated, it gives CASSLAGREYQPQHF.

This clonotype appeared a few times. This chain connects TRBV5-1 to TRBJ2-1; 12 positions match TRBD1. The CDR3 runs to 16 residues. The germline V gene has CDR1 SGHRS and CDR2 YFSETQ. Unmatched junction bases numbered 14, after V lost 7 bases and J lost 9 bases. CDR3 residues: CASEFLGDRGPREQFF. In DNA, the CDR3 is TGCGCCAGCGAGTTTTTGGGGGACAGGGGGCCTCGTGAGCAGTTCTTC.

A remark on this clonotype: One junction end does not reproduce the germline sequence, and a read error may be involved. The chain couples TRBV7-2 to TRBJ1-4; TRBD1 matches 8 bases. This CDR3 has 16 residues. CDR1 is SGHTA and CDR2 is FQGNSA in the germline V gene. The CDR3 nucleotides are TGTGCCGGCAGACCTTCCCCCAGGGGGCCTAATGAAAAACTGTTTTTT. Amino acid sequence: CAGRPSPRGPNEKLFF.

The chain is built from TRBV7-2 and TRBJ1-1, with no clear D. Per the germline V gene, CDR1 is SGHTA and CDR2 is FQGNSA. CDR3 length: 14 residues. The V and J ends lost 5 bases and 6 bases respectively, with 16 bases between them. The CDR3 DNA reads as TGTGCCAGCAGCATAGACTTGGGTCGGCCTGAAGCTTTCTTT. This codes for CASSIDLGRPEAFF. Full variable domain (rest looked up from reference TRBV7-2 and TRBJ1-1): GAGVSQSPSNKVTEKGKDVELRCDPISGHTALYWYRQSLGQGLEFLIYFQGNSAPDKSGLPSDRFSAERTGGSVSTLTIQRTQQEDSAVYLCASSIDLGRPEAFFGQGTRLTVV.

This clonotype has more than one count but fewer than ten. The J gene is TRBJ2-3, the V gene TRBV6-2 or TRBV6-3; D gene uncertain. This CDR3 has 14 residues. Germline CDR1 and CDR2: MNHEY and SVGEGT. Trimming took 2 bases from V and 2 from J, leaving 8 bases between them. The CDR3 coding sequence is TGTGCCAGCAGTTACCTACACCCCACAGATACGCAGTATTTT. It specifies CASSYLHPTDTQYF.

The chain links TRBV28 to TRBJ2-1; D unresolved. Germline-derived CDR1 and CDR2 are MDHEN and SYDVKM. This CDR3 has 14 residues. Trimming shortened V by 5 bases and J by 10 bases, and 18 bases separated the two germline ends. The CDR3 sequence is CASSPGRESYEQFF. DNA of the CDR3: TGTGCCAGCAGTCCCGGACGAGAGTCCTACGAGCAGTTCTTC.

This clonotype has ten or more counts. This chain joins TRBV20-1 and TRBJ2-4; D perhaps matches TRBD2 (5 bases). Trimming shortened V by 6 bases and J by 2 bases, and 17 bases separated the two germline ends. Germline CDR1 and CDR2: DFQATT and SNEGSKA (reference sequence). The CDR3 runs 15 residues. CDR3 sequence reads: CSAPNARGSKNIQYF. The CDR3 DNA follows: TGCAGTGCCCCTAACGCCAGAGGGTCCAAAAACATTCAGTACTTC.

Concerning this clonotype itself: Given the absence of the conserved phenylalanine or tryptophan at the CDR3 end, a read error is likely. The rearrangement links TRBV20-1 to TRBJ1-5; 8 bases agree with TRBD1. The CDR3 totals 17 residues. Germline V CDR1 and CDR2: DFQATT, SNEGSKA (reference sequence). Germline trimming cut 3 bases from V and 0 bases from J; bases unmatched to any gene: 10. The CDR3 nucleotides read TGCAGTGCTAGGCTATACGGACAGGGCCCTAGCAATCAGCCCCAGCATTGT. Translated, it gives CSARLYGQGPSNQPQHC.

This clonotype occurred a few times. This chain uses TRBV12-5 with TRBJ1-2; 8 nucleotides align to TRBD1. J was trimmed by 6 bases and V by 0 bases; bases with no gene match: 18. The CDR3 covers 19 residues. Germline-derived CDR1 and CDR2 are LGHNT and FRNRAP. The CDR3 DNA follows: TGTGCTAGTGGTTTGGTACGCTCGGCAGGGGGCGGACGGGTCCATGGCTACACCTTC. Amino acids: CASGLVRSAGGGRVHGYTF.